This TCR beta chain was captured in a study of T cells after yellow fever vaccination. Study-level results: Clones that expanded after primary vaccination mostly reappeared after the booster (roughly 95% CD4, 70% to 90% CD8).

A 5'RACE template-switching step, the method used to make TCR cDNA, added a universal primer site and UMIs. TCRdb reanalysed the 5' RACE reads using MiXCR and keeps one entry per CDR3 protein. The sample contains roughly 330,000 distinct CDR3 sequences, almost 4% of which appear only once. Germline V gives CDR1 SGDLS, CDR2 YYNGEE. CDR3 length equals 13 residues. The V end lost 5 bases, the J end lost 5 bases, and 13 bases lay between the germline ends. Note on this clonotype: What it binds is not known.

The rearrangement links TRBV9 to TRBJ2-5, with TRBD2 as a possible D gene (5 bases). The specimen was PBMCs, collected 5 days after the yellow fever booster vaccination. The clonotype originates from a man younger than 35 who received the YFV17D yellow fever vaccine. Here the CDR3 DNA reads TGTGCCAGCAGTGGGCTAGCACGGGAGACCCAGTACTTC. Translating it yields CASSGLARETQYF.